This TCR beta chain was observed in a study of STAT3 mutations in large granular lymphocyte leukemia. Findings of the study overall: At least one immunodominant TCR beta clonotype appeared in every T-cell large granular lymphocyte leukemia patient. Clonal expansion was inferred from samples taken at other timepoints.

For this clone: Its antigen is unknown.

Data came from immunoSEQ multiplex PCR; TCRdb stores just in-frame clones and leaves some out. The data hold 35,000 to 40,000 clones, with approximately 90% observed a single time. This sequence was found in a human donor with T large granular lymphocyte leukemia. Some clones in this sample may be carry-over from other donors' samples. Specimen: PBMCs.

This CDR3 reads CASSPGQSRSEQFF. The CDR3 nucleotides read TGTGCCAGCAGTCCTGGACAGTCGAGGTCTGAGCAGTTCTTC. The chain employs TRBV6-6 and TRBJ2-1; perhaps TRBD1 as D (6 bases). The CDR3 extends over 14 amino acids. Germline V gene lookup returns CDR1 MNHNY and CDR2 SVGAGI (reference sequence). V dropped 5 bases and J dropped 9 bases, with 17 bases sitting between them.